Below, 25 T cell receptor beta chains from the same sample are listed, as sequenced in a study of cytomegalovirus exposure and HLA in healthy donors. Assay: immunoSEQ multiplex PCR; the TCRdb copy retains only in-frame clones and omits some. The sample shows roughly 300,000 clones, about 85% of them seen only once. Sequences were obtained from PBMCs. Receptor source: a woman aged 25 to 39 in good health and CMV-seropositive.

The J gene is TRBJ2-1, the V gene TRBV7-9; D may be TRBD2 (5 bases). Trimming removed 5 bases from V and 6 bases from J, with 11 bases in between. The CDR3 consists of 13 residues. The V gene's germline CDR1 is SEHNR and CDR2 FQNEAQ (reference sequence). CDR3 bases: TGTGCCAGCAGCCCAGGACTGTCCAATGAGCAGTTCTTC. Residues: CASSPGLSNEQFF.

This sequence joins TRBV5-8 and TRBJ2-1; TRBD1 is a possible D gene (6 bases). Trimming removed 1 base from V and 0 bases from J, with 20 bases in between. The CDR3 has 19 residues. Germline-derived CDR1 and CDR2 are SGHTS and YDEGEE. CDR3 nucleotide sequence: TGTGCCAGCAGCTTGCTCAGTTGGCAGGGGATTAGCTCCTACAATGAGCAGTTCTTC. Encoded protein: CASSLLSWQGISSYNEQFF.

The CDR3 sequence: CASSLQLANTDTQYF. The CDR3 DNA reads as TGTGCCAGCAGTTTACAACTAGCGAACACAGATACGCAGTATTTT. This chain links TRBV28 with TRBJ2-3; TRBD2 matches 7 bases. Germline V CDR1 and CDR2: MDHEN, SYDVKM. The J segment lost 2 bases and the V segment lost 2 bases, leaving 4 bases of the junction unmatched. This CDR3 is built from 15 residues.

The chain employs TRBV28 and TRBJ1-2, with 8 bases matching TRBD1. This CDR3 has 15 residues. Per germline, CDR1 MDHEN and CDR2 SYDVKM. V trimming: 5 bases; J trimming: 3 bases; junction bases outside the gene matches: 8. CDR3 sequence: CASSLYPDRDYGYTF. In DNA form, the CDR3 reads TGTGCCAGCAGTCTGTACCCGGACAGGGACTATGGCTACACCTTC.

The J gene is TRBJ1-5, the V gene TRBV5-6; 7 positions agree with TRBD1. The CDR3 totals 14 residues. Germline CDR1 is SGHDT and CDR2 is YYEEEE. V lost 2 bases, J lost 5 bases, and 4 bases stayed unmatched. The CDR3 bases are TGTGCCAGCAGCTTCAGACAGGGTCATCAGCCCCAGCATTTT. It is translated as CASSFRQGHQPQHF.

The J gene is TRBJ2-2, the V gene TRBV5-6; 9 bases are shared with TRBD1. Germline CDR1 is SGHDT and CDR2 is YYEEEE. CDR3 length: 13 residues. Losses at the gene ends were 7 bases for V and 6 bases for J; bases not matched to a gene: 4. The CDR3 here is CASEWDRAGELFF. Here the CDR3 DNA reads TGTGCCAGCGAGTGGGACAGGGCCGGGGAGCTGTTTTTT.

The chain employs TRBV7-3 and TRBJ2-7; D may be TRBD1 (5 bases). This CDR3 contains 10 residues. Deletions cut 8 bases from V and 7 bases from J, with 9 bases between. The germline V gene encodes CDR1 SGHTA and CDR2 FQGTGA. CDR3 nucleotides: TGTGCCAGCGGGGCCGGTGAGCAGTACTTC. This sequence encodes CASGAGEQYF.

V usage is TRBV5-1 and J usage is TRBJ2-7, with 9 bases fitting TRBD1. The CDR3 loop spans 16 amino acids. The V gene end was trimmed by 0 bases and the J gene end by 4 bases; junction bases not matched to a gene: 8. The V gene's germline CDR1 is SGHRS and CDR2 YFSETQ. CDR3 amino acids: CASSLASGTGLYEQYF. DNA of the CDR3: TGCGCCAGCAGCTTGGCCTCGGGGACAGGGCTTTACGAGCAGTACTTC.

The chain links TRBV19 to TRBJ1-2, with D hard to call. The CDR3 is 16 amino acids. V lost 9 bases, J lost 4 bases, and 24 bases lay in between. Germline V gene data show CDR1 as LNHDA and CDR2 as SQIVND (reference sequence). CDR3 amino acids: CASEPGVAIDTYGYTF. DNA for the CDR3: TGTGCCAGCGAGCCGGGTGTCGCTATCGACACCTATGGCTACACCTTC.

The V call is TRBV11-3, the J call TRBJ2-1; either TRBD1 or TRBD2 may fit D (6 bases each). The CDR3 sequence is 16 residues long. The V and J ends lost 5 bases and 9 bases respectively, with 23 bases between them. Germline V lookup: CDR1 SGHNT, CDR2 YENEEA. For the CDR3, the DNA is TGTGCCAGCAGCGTACATAGTTGGGGGGCGAGCGTTGAGCAGTTCTTC. Its protein is CASSVHSWGASVEQFF.

The chain links TRBV27 to TRBJ1-1; D not certain. Trimming left V 3 bases short and J 1 base short, with 6 bases between. The germline V gene encodes CDR1 MNHEY and CDR2 SMNVEV (reference sequence). The CDR3 length is 13 residues. CDR3 sequence: CASSLPGNTEAFF. CDR3 nucleotide sequence: TGTGCCAGCAGTTTGCCCGGGAACACTGAAGCTTTCTTT.

The chain has TRBV2 and TRBJ2-1; D is unclear. Trimming stripped 4 bases from V and 9 bases from J, with 7 bases between. The CDR3 is 11 residues long. Germline V lookup: CDR1 SNHLY, CDR2 FYNNEI. The CDR3 loop is CASSGMGEQFF. As DNA, the CDR3 is TGTGCCAGCAGTGGCATGGGTGAGCAGTTCTTC.

The chain combines TRBV7-9 with TRBJ2-1, with no clear D. Germline V gene sequence: CDR1 SEHNR, CDR2 FQNEAQ (reference sequence). V dropped 2 bases and J dropped 2 bases, with 4 bases sitting between them. This CDR3 is 13 amino acids long. CDR3 amino acids: CASSLTAYNEQFF. In DNA, the CDR3 is TGTGCCAGCAGCTTAACAGCCTACAATGAGCAGTTCTTC.

V and J are TRBV19 and TRBJ2-1; 8 nucleotides align to TRBD1. Germline CDR1 is LNHDA and CDR2 is SQIVND (reference sequence). After removal of 6 bases from V and 10 bases from J, the junction contained 14 bases not matched to a gene. The CDR3 loop spans 15 amino acids. CDR3 loop: CASRPSGTGAWEQFF. DNA of the CDR3: TGTGCCAGTAGACCCTCCGGGACAGGAGCCTGGGAGCAGTTCTTC.

This chain joins TRBV5-4 and TRBJ2-7; D possibly uses TRBD1 or TRBD2 (5 bases each). CDR1 is SGHNT and CDR2 is YYREEE in the germline V gene (reference sequence). V dropped 2 bases and J dropped 0 bases, with 15 bases sitting between them. The CDR3 totals 16 residues. The CDR3 loop is CASSFRPGTSSYEQYF. CDR3 nucleotides: TGTGCCAGCAGCTTTAGGCCCGGGACGTCCTCCTACGAGCAGTACTTC. Using reference TRBV5-4 and TRBJ2-7 for the parts outside the CDR3, the full variable domain is ETGVTQSPTHLIKTRGQQVTLRCSSQSGHNTVSWYQQALGQGPQFIFQYYREEENGRGNFPPRFSGLQFPNYSSELNVNALELDDSALYLCASSFRPGTSSYEQYFGPGTRLTVT.

This chain links TRBV11-3 with TRBJ2-7; D possibly corresponds to TRBD2 (6 bases). CDR3 length: 14 amino acids. Trimming cost V 5 bases and J 1 base, with 12 bases left between them. CDR1 and CDR2 (germline): SGHNT, YENEEA. CDR3 sequence: CASSPGDASYEQYF. The CDR3 region has the DNA TGTGCCAGCAGCCCGGGGGACGCTTCCTACGAGCAGTACTTC.

V is TRBV15 and J is TRBJ2-7, with unresolved D. The CDR3 sequence is 11 residues long. Germline lookup yields CDR1 LNHNV and CDR2 YYDKDF (reference sequence). Trimming stripped 4 bases from V and 5 bases from J, with 6 bases between. CDR3: CATSTGHEQYF. The CDR3, as DNA: TGTGCCACCAGCACCGGACACGAGCAGTACTTC.

This clone has more than one count but fewer than ten. This rearrangement joins TRBV7-3 to TRBJ2-2; 7 nucleotides line up with TRBD1. The CDR3 sequence is 17 residues long. Per germline, CDR1 SGHTA and CDR2 FQGTGA. V gave up 5 bases and J gave up 5 bases; unmatched junction bases: 14. The CDR3 nucleotides read TGTGCCAGCAGCACCGCTTCTACAGGGGTAGGAACCGGGGAGCTGTTTTTT. This codes for CASSTASTGVGTGELFF.

The rearrangement joins TRBV6-1 to TRBJ1-1; weak D call: TRBD1 (6 bases). Trimming cost V 0 bases and J 3 bases, with 8 bases left between them. The CDR3 is made up of 14 amino acids. CDR1 and CDR2 from the germline V gene are MNHNS and SASEGT. CDR3 in amino acids: CASSEAYRDTEAFF. The DNA for the CDR3 is TGTGCCAGCAGTGAAGCGTACAGGGACACTGAAGCTTTCTTT.

The genes are TRBV6-1 and TRBJ1-5, with a weak D call TRBD1 (5 bases). V gave up 2 bases and J gave up 8 bases, with 19 bases separating them. This CDR3 is built from 16 residues. Germline CDR1 and CDR2: MNHNS and SASEGT. The CDR3, as DNA: TGTGCCAGCAGTGAACATCTTTCGGGGGGGGGTGAGCCCCAGCATTTT. Translated: CASSEHLSGGGEPQHF.

The chain recombines TRBV7-7 with TRBJ2-1; TRBD2 matches 7 bases. V shed 1 base and J 3 bases; nucleotides not matched to a gene: 3. The CDR3 has 15 residues. Germline V CDR1 and CDR2: SSHAT, FNYEAQ (reference sequence). Here the CDR3 reads CASSLVGGSYNEQFF. The CDR3 DNA reads as TGTGCCAGCAGCTTAGTGGGCGGGAGCTACAATGAGCAGTTCTTC.

The chain recombines TRBV7-9 with TRBJ2-7, with D hard to call. The V gene's germline CDR1 is SEHNR and CDR2 FQNEAQ (reference sequence). CDR3 length: 14 residues. V lost 0 bases to trimming and J lost 2 bases, with 8 bases between them. The CDR3 protein is CASSLAAETYEQYF. For the CDR3, the DNA is TGTGCCAGCAGCTTAGCGGCAGAGACCTACGAGCAGTACTTC.

The chain carries TRBV30 and TRBJ2-7; 8 positions agree with TRBD1. The CDR3 totals 12 residues. CDR1 is GTSNPN, CDR2 SVGIG, per germline (reference sequence). The trim removed 5 bases at V and 2 bases at J, leaving 2 bases unmatched. For the CDR3, the DNA is TGTGCCTGGGACAGGGGTACCTACGAGCAGTACTTC. This sequence encodes CAWDRGTYEQYF.

This sequence joins TRBV4-3 and TRBJ2-1, with 13 nucleotides matching TRBD2. J gave up 7 bases and V 1 base, and 1 base lay outside the gene matches. CDR1 and CDR2 from the germline V gene are LGHNA and YSLEER. The CDR3 extends over 15 amino acids. The CDR3 region has the DNA TGCGCCAGCAGCCAAGGGACTAGCGGGAGTAATGAGCAGTTCTTC. Protein sequence: CASSQGTSGSNEQFF.

The chain has TRBV4-2 and TRBJ2-3; TRBD2 aligns across 9 bases. J was trimmed by 1 base and V by 2 bases; bases with no gene match: 1. CDR3 length: 15 residues. CDR1 and CDR2 (germline): LGHNA, YNFKEQ. CDR3 sequence: CASSQQRGGTDTQYF. The DNA for the CDR3 is TGTGCCAGCAGCCAACAGCGGGGGGGCACAGATACGCAGTATTTT.